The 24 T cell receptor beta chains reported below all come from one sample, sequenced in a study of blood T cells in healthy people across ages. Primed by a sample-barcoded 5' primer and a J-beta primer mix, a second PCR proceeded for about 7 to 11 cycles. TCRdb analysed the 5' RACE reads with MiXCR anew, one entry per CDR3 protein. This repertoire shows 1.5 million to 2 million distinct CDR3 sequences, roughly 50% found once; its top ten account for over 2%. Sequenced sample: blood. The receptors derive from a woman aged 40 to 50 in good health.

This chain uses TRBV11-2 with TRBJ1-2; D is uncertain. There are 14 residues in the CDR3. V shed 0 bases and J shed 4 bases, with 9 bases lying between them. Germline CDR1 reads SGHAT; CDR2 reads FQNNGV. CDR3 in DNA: TGTGCCAGCAGCTTAGAGCCCGAGGGCTATGGCTACACCTTC. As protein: CASSLEPEGYGYTF.

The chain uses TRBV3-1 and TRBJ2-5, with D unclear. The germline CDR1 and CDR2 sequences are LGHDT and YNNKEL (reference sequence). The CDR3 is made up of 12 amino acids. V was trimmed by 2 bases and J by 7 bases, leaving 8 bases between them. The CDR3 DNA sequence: TGTGCCAGCAGCCAAAGGTGGCGGACCCAGTACTTC. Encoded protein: CASSQRWRTQYF.

The CDR3 reads CASSFGGASAVYNEQFF. CDR3 DNA sequence: TGTGCCAGCAGCTTTGGTGGGGCTAGCGCAGTCTACAATGAGCAGTTCTTC. The V gene is TRBV7-2, the J gene TRBJ2-1; D may be TRBD2 (6 bases). Trimming shortened V by 3 bases and J by 3 bases, and 18 bases separated the two germline ends. The germline V gene has CDR1 SGHTA and CDR2 FQGNSA. This CDR3 is 17 amino acids long.

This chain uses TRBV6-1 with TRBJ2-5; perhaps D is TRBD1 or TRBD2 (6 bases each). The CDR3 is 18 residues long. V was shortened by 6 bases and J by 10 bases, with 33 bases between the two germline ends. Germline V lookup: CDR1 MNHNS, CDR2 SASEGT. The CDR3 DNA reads TGTGCCAGCAGCGACCCTGGGTTCGGGGGCGATGTTATAAGAGACCAGTACTTC. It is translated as CASSDPGFGGDVIRDQYF.

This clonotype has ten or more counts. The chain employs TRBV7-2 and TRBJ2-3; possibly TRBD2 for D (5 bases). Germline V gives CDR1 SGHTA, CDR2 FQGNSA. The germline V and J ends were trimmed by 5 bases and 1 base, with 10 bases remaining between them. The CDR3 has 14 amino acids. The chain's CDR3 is CASSLGLGTDTQYF. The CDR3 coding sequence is TGTGCCAGCAGCCTCGGACTTGGCACAGATACGCAGTATTTT.

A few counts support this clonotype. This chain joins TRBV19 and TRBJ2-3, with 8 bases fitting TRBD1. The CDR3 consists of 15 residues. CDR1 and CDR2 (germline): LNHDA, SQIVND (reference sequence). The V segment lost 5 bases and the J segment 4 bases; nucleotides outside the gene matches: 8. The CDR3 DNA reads TGTGCCAGTAGTCCTCGGACAGGGCTCGCAGATACGCAGTATTTT. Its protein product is CASSPRTGLADTQYF.

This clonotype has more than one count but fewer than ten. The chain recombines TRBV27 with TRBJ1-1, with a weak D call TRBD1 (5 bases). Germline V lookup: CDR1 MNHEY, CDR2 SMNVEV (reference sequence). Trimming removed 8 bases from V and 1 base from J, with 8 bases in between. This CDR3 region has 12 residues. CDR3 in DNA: TGTGCCAGCGCCCAGGGGAACACTGAAGCTTTCTTT. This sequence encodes CASAQGNTEAFF.

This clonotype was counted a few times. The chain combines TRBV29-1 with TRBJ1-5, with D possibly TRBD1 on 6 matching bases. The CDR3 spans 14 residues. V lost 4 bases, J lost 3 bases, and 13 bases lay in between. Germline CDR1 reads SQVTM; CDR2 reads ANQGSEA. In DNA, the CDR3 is TGCAGCGTTGCCTCAGGGGTGGCCAATCAGCCCCAGCATTTT. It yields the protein CSVASGVANQPQHF.

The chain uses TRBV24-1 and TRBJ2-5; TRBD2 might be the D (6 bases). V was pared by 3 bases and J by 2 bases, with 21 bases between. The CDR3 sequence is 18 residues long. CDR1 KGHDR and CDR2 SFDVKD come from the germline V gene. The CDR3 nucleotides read TGTGCCACCAGTGATCCCCGGGATCGAAGGGGAGGACAAGAGACCCAGTACTTC. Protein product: CATSDPRDRRGGQETQYF.

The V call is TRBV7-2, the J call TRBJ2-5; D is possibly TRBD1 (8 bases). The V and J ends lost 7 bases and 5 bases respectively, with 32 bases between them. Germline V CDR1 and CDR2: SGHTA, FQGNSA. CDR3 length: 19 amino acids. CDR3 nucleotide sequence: TGTGCCAGCAAACGAGACTTAGGGACAGGAACAAGGGGGGGGGAGACCCAGTACTTC. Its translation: CASKRDLGTGTRGGETQYF.

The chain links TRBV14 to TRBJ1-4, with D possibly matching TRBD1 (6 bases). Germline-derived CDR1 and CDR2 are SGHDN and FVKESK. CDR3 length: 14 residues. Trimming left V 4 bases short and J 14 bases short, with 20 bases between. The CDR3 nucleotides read TGTGCCAGCAGCCGGGGACACGGAGGTATCAGGCTGTTTTTT. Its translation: CASSRGHGGIRLFF.

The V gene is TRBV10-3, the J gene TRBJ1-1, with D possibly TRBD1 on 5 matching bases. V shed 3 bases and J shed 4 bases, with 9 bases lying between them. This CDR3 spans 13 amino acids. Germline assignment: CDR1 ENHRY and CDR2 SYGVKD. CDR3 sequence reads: CAISDGRATEAFF. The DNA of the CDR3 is TGTGCCATCAGTGACGGCAGGGCCACTGAAGCTTTCTTT.

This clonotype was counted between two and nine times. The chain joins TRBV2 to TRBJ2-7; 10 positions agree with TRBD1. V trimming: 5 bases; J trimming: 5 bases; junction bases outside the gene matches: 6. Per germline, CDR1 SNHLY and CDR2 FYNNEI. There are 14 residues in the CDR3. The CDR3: CASSRGTGVNEQYF. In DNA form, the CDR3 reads TGTGCCAGCAGTAGGGGGACAGGGGTAAACGAGCAGTACTTC.

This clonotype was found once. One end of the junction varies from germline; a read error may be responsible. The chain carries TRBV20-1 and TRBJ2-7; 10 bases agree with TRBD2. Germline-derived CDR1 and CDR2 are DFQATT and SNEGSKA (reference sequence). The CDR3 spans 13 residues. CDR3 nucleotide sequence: TGCAGTGCTCGGACTAGCGGTACCTACGAGCGGTACTTC. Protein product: CSARTSGTYERYF.

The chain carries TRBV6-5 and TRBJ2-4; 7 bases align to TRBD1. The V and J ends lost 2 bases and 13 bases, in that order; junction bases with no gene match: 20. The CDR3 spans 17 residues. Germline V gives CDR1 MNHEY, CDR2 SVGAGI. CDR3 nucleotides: TGTGCCAGCAGTTACACCCAGACAGGGTTTACCCCCTACGAACAGTACTTC. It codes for CASSYTQTGFTPYEQYF.

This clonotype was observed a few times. This CDR3 is CASSSAITGEKLFF. CDR3 DNA: TGTGCCAGCTCATCGGCCATAACGGGCGAAAAACTGTTTTTT. The genes are TRBV18 and TRBJ1-4; D remains ambiguous. With 5 bases removed from V and 8 bases from J, the gap between germline ends came to 15 bases. The CDR3 is 14 amino acids. Germline CDR1 is KGHSH and CDR2 is LQKENI.

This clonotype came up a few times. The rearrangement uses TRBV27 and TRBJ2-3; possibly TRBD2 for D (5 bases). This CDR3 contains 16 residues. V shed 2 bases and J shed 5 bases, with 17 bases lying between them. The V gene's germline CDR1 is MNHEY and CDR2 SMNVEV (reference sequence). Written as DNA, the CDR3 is TGTGCCAGCAGTTTACGGCCTCAGATTGGAGGAGATACGCAGTATTTT. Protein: CASSLRPQIGGDTQYF.

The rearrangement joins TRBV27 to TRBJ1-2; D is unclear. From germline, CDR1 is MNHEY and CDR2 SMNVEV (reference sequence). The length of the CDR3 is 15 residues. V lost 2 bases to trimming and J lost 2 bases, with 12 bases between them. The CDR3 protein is CASSLVARANYGYTF. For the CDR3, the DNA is TGTGCCAGCAGTTTAGTGGCCCGAGCCAACTATGGCTACACCTTC.

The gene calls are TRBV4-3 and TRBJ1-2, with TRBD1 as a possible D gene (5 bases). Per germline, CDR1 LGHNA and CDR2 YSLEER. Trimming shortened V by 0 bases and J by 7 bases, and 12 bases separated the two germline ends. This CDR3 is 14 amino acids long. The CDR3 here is CASSQDFRVGGYTF. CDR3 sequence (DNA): TGCGCCAGCAGCCAAGACTTCAGGGTCGGTGGCTACACCTTC.

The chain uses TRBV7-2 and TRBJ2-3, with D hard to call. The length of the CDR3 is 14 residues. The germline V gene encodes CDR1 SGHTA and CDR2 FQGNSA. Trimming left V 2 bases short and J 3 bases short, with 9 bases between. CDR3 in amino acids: CASSLTWQTDTQYF. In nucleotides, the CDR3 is TGTGCCAGCAGCTTAACCTGGCAAACAGATACGCAGTATTTT.

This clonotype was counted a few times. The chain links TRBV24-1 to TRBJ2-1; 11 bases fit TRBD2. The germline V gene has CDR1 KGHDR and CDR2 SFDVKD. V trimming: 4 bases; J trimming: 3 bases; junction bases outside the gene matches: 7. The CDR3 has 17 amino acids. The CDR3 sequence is CATSEPTGTSGYNEQFF. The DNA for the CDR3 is TGTGCCACCAGTGAACCAACCGGGACTAGCGGCTACAATGAGCAGTTCTTC.

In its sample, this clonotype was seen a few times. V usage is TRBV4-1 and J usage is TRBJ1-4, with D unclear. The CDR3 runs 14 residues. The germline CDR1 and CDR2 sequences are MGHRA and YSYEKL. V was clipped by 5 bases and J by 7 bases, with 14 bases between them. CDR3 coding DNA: TGCGCCAGCAGCGAGGGAGACGGGAGTGAAAAACTGTTTTTT. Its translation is CASSEGDGSEKLFF.

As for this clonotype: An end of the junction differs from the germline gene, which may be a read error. The CDR3 loop is CASSFSGGQGTQYF. CDR3 nucleotide sequence: TGTGCCAGCAGCTTCAGTGGGGGACAAGGGACCCAGTACTTC. The V and J genes are TRBV7-2 and TRBJ2-5; tentative D call: TRBD1 (6 bases). This CDR3 has 14 residues. Germline assignment: CDR1 SGHTA and CDR2 FQGNSA.

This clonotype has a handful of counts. This CDR3 reads CSVGRDTANYGYTF. The CDR3 DNA reads as TGCAGCGTTGGCCGGGACACTGCTAACTATGGCTACACCTTC. The rearrangement joins TRBV29-1 to TRBJ1-2; D may be TRBD1 (6 bases). CDR1 is SQVTM and CDR2 is ANQGSEA in the germline V gene. The CDR3 extends over 14 amino acids. V was clipped by 4 bases and J by 0 bases, with 12 bases between them.